This TCR beta chain was identified during a study of human thymus T cells. This clone has only one observation. Thymus pieces cut out during corrective heart surgery were the tissue that was used. Germline V gene lookup returns CDR1 GTSNPN and CDR2 SVGIG (reference sequence). The length of the CDR3 is 12 residues. V dropped 8 bases and J dropped 5; count of bases not matched to a gene: 8. Profiled with immunoSEQ multiplex PCR; TCRdb holds only in-frame clones, not every one. Of tens of thousands of clones listed, 90% to 95% were seen once; the top ten hold under 0.04%. The material sequenced was thymus tissue. The receptor was isolated from a girl younger than two with a congenital heart defect but otherwise immunologically healthy. The chain uses TRBV30 and TRBJ2-5, with 7 positions matching TRBD2. The CDR3 loop reads CARRGRGETQYF. Written as DNA, the CDR3 is TGTGCCCGCCGGGGGAGGGGCGAGACCCAGTACTTC.